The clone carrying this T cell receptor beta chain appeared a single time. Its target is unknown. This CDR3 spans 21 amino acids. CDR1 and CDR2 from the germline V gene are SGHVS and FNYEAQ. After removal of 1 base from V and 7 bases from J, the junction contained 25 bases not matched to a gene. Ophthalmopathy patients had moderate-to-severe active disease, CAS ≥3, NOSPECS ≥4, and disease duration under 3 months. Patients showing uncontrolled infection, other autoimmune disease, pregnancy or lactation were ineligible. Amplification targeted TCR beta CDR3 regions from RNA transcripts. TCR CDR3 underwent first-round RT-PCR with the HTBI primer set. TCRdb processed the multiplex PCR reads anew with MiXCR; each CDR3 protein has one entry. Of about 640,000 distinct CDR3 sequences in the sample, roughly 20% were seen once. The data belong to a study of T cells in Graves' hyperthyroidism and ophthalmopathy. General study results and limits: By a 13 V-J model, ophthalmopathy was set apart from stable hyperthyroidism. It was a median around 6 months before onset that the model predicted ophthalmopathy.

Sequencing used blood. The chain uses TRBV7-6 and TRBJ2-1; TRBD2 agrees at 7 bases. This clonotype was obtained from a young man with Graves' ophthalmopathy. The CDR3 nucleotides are TGTGCCAGCAGCTTAGAGCAGCCCGGGACTGGCGGGAGTAGAACGGAAAATGAGCAGTTCTTC. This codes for CASSLEQPGTGGSRTENEQFF. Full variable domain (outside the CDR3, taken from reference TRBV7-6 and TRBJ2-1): GAGVSQSPRYKVTKRGQDVALRCDPISGHVSLYWYRQALGQGPEFLTYFNYEAQQDKSGLPNDRFSAERPEGSISTLTIQRTEQRDSAMYRCASSLEQPGTGGSRTENEQFFGPGTRLTVL.